A single T cell receptor (beta chain) is shown here with its context. Some clones are missing from TCRdb's copy, which holds only in-frame ones; the method was immunoSEQ multiplex PCR. The sample has about 710,000 clones, 55% to 80% seen once. The sample is drawn from a study of shared clonotypes between healthy human individuals. This clonotype originated in a woman in her twenties or thirties in good health. Sequenced: memory CD4+ T cells sorted from blood. Sample subset: CD45RA-negative fraction.

CDR3 DNA sequence: TGTGCCTGGAGTCCGTTGGGACAGGGGAGTGAAAAACTGTTTTTT. Residues: CAWSPLGQGSEKLFF. The chain recombines TRBV30 with TRBJ1-4; TRBD1 agrees at 10 bases. Germline-derived CDR1 and CDR2 are GTSNPN and SVGIG (reference sequence). The CDR3 sequence is 15 residues long. With V trimmed by 2 bases and J by 7 bases, 7 bases remained unmatched.